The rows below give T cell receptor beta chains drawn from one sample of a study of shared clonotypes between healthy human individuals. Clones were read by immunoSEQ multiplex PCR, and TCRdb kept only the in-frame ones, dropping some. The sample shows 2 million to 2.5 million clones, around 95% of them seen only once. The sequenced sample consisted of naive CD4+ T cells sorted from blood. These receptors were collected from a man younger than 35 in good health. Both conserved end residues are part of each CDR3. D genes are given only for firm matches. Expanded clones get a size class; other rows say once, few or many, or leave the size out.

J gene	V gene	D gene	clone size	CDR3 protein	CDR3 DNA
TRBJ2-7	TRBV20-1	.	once	CSGKGVYEQYF	TGCAGTGGGAAGGGCGTCTACGAGCAGTACTTC
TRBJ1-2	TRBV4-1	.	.	CASSQTPGSNYGYTF	TGCGCCAGCAGCCAAACCCCCGGCAGTAACTATGGCTACACCTTC
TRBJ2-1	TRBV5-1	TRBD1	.	CASSLDRTGHNEQFF	TGCGCCAGCAGCTTGGATCGGACAGGTCATAATGAGCAGTTCTTC
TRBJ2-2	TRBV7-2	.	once	CASGETGELFF	TGTGCCAGTGGAGAGACCGGGGAGCTGTTTTTT
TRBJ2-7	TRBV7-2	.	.	CASSLRSSREEQYF	TGTGCCAGCAGCTTACGTTCCTCCCGGGAGGAGCAGTACTTC
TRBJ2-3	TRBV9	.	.	CASSVTAGRTDTQYF	TGTGCCAGCAGCGTAACAGCAGGGAGAACAGATACGCAGTATTTT
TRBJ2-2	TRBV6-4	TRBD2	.	CASSEDVSGGRTGELFF	TGTGCCAGCAGTGAAGATGTTAGCGGGGGGCGAACCGGGGAGCTGTTTTTT
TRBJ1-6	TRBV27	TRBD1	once	CASSTSGTGNNSPLHF	TGTGCCAGCAGTACCTCCGGGACAGGAAATAATTCACCCCTCCACTTT
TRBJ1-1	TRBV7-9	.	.	CASSLKGENTEAFF	TGTGCCAGCAGCTTAAAAGGGGAGAACACTGAAGCTTTCTTT
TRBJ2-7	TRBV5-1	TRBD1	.	CASSVGQGESYEQYF	TGCGCCAGCAGCGTCGGACAGGGCGAATCCTACGAGCAGTACTTC
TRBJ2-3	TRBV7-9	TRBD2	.	CASSYLAGGTDTQYF	TGTGCCAGCAGCTACTTAGCGGGAGGCACAGATACGCAGTATTTT